Each of the 10 T cell receptor beta chains below was sequenced from the same sample in a study of shared clonotypes between healthy human individuals. Libraries were prepared by immunoSEQ multiplex PCR; TCRdb keeps only in-frame clonotypes and omits some of them. The sample lists roughly 510,000 clones, around 79% occurring once. The specimen sequenced was PBMCs. The receptors here all came from a woman in her thirties or forties in good health. Some clones in this sample may be carry-over from other donors' samples.

This chain links TRBV7-2 with TRBJ1-4; no definite D call. This CDR3 is 14 amino acids long. In germline, CDR1 is SGHTA, CDR2 FQGNSA. V was pared by 5 bases and J by 3 bases, with 10 bases between. The CDR3 loop is CASSPQSANEKLFF. For the CDR3, the DNA is TGTGCCAGCAGCCCTCAGTCGGCTAATGAAAAACTGTTTTTT.

The rearrangement joins TRBV6-1 to TRBJ2-5; D gene unclear. CDR1 MNHNS and CDR2 SASEGT come from the germline V gene. V lost 4 bases to trimming and J lost 1 base, with 16 bases between them. This CDR3 has 16 residues. CDR3 coding DNA: TGTGCCAGCAGTGTACGGGTCCACTCCCTCCAAGAGACCCAGTACTTC. Encoded protein: CASSVRVHSLQETQYF.

The chain joins TRBV25-1 to TRBJ2-2; D might be TRBD1 (7 bases). The V gene lost 1 base and the J gene lost 6 bases, with 12 bases spanning the gap. The CDR3 extends over 15 amino acids. Germline V lookup: CDR1 MGHDK, CDR2 SYGVNS. CDR3 nucleotides: TGTGCCAGCAGTGAATGGGTCAGGGGGGCCGGGGAGCTGTTTTTT. This codes for CASSEWVRGAGELFF. Full variable domain (missing parts from reference TRBV25-1 and TRBJ2-2): EADIYQTPRYLVIGTGKKITLECSQTMGHDKMYWYQQDPGMELHLIHYSYGVNSTEKGDLSSESTVSRIRTEHFPLTLESARPSHTSQYLCASSEWVRGAGELFFGEGSRLTVL.

This clone was seen many times. The chain combines TRBV7-9 with TRBJ2-5, with D possibly matching TRBD2 (6 bases). The DNA end is more similar to TRBJ2-7, so the J call may be wrong. CDR3 length equals 17 residues. Germline CDR1 reads SEHNR; CDR2 reads FQNEAQ (reference sequence). The CDR3 sequence is CASSPPWRDGPTYEQYF. CDR3 DNA: TGTGCCAGCAGCCCCCCATGGCGGGATGGGCCGACCTACGAGCAGTACTTC.

This rearrangement joins TRBV6-1 to TRBJ2-3; D unresolved. V dropped 11 bases and J dropped 0 bases, with 15 bases sitting between them. The CDR3 has 14 residues. Germline CDR1 is MNHNS and CDR2 is SASEGT. The CDR3 reads CAGGKGGSTDTQYF. The CDR3 nucleotides read TGTGCCGGTGGTAAGGGTGGTAGCACAGATACGCAGTATTTT.

This clone was observed a handful of times. The genes are TRBV11-2 and TRBJ2-1; 9 positions agree with TRBD2. V dropped 8 bases and J dropped 0; count of bases not matched to a gene: 11. This CDR3 is built from 17 residues. In germline, CDR1 is SGHAT, CDR2 FQNNGV. The CDR3 reads CASARGRGRASYNEQFF. The CDR3 nucleotides are TGTGCCAGCGCTAGGGGTCGCGGGAGGGCCTCCTACAATGAGCAGTTCTTC.

V and J are TRBV5-1 and TRBJ1-5; D not resolved. This CDR3 comprises 14 residues. The V and J ends lost 0 bases and 4 bases respectively, with 8 bases between them. Germline CDR1 is SGHRS and CDR2 is YFSETQ. CDR3 nucleotides: TGCGCCAGCAGCTTGGCGGGTTGGAATCAGCCCCAGCATTTT. Residues: CASSLAGWNQPQHF.

V and J are TRBV19 and TRBJ1-4; 7 bases match TRBD1. V shed 7 bases, J shed 3 bases, and the junction held 8 bases outside the gene matches. Looked up from germline, CDR1 is LNHDA and CDR2 is SQIVND (reference sequence). CDR3 length: 15 residues. The CDR3: CASINRGQPNEKLFF. CDR3 DNA: TGTGCCAGTATTAACCGGGGACAGCCTAATGAAAAACTGTTTTTT.

The chain has TRBV18 and TRBJ1-2; D not resolved. CDR1 is KGHSH, CDR2 LQKENI, per germline. Deletions cut 5 bases from V and 6 bases from J, with 19 bases between. The CDR3 length is 15 residues. CDR3 bases: TGTGCCAGCTCAACCACCCCAGGTATGAATGATGGCTACACCTTC. Amino acid sequence: CASSTTPGMNDGYTF. Filled out from reference TRBV18 and TRBJ1-2, the complete variable domain reads NAGVMQNPRHLVRRRGQEARLRCSPMKGHSHVYWYRQLPEEGLKFMVYLQKENIIDESGMPKERFSAEFPKEGPSILRIQQVVRGDSAAYFCASSTTPGMNDGYTFGSGTRLTVV.

CDR3 coding DNA: TGTGCCAGCACCCGGTTTGGACAGGACTACGAGCAGTACTTC. This gives the protein CASTRFGQDYEQYF. The V call is TRBV27, the J call TRBJ2-7, with 7 nucleotides matching TRBD1. CDR1 and CDR2 from the germline V gene are MNHEY and SMNVEV (reference sequence). CDR3 length: 14 residues. V lost 7 bases and J lost 3; bases outside the gene matches: 9.